Below, 7 T cell receptor beta chains from the same sample are listed, as sequenced in a study of vaccination and CD4 T cells after COVID-19. These receptors are not linked to any known antigen. The assay that was used to sequence DNA from cultured CD4+ T cells was the Oncomine TCR Beta short-read assay. TCRdb processed the PCR reads anew with MiXCR; each CDR3 protein has one entry. The sample lists fewer than 20,000 distinct CDR3 sequences, about 53% occurring once. This sample's treatment: approximately 9-day PBMC culture with coronavirus spike peptide pools or control peptides (ViraFEST assay). The sample consisted of CD4+ T cells from blood, cultured in vitro, taken before SARS-CoV-2 vaccination. These receptors came from a human donor who had recovered from COVID-19.

The rearrangement joins TRBV11-3 to TRBJ2-2; D is possibly TRBD1 (6 bases). The CDR3 has 16 residues. Germline values: CDR1 SGHNT, CDR2 YENEEA. Trimming took off 4 bases at V and 5 bases at J, with 17 bases between the two ends. CDR3 in amino acids: CASSSNWDTRTGELFF. CDR3 coding DNA: TGTGCCAGCAGCTCCAACTGGGACACAAGAACCGGGGAGCTGTTTTTT.

The rearrangement uses TRBV6-4 and TRBJ2-5, with D tentatively TRBD1 (6 bases). This CDR3 region has 14 residues. V shed 5 bases and J shed 4 bases, with 14 bases lying between them. CDR1 is MRHNA and CDR2 is SNTAGT in the germline V gene. In DNA form, the CDR3 reads TGTGCCAGCAGTCAGACCCCAGGGGCAGAGACCCAGTACTTC. Its protein product is CASSQTPGAETQYF.

The V and J genes are TRBV20-1 and TRBJ2-6; the D gene is possibly TRBD2 (5 bases). The germline V and J ends were trimmed by 1 base and 1 base, with 8 bases remaining between them. The CDR3 extends over 15 amino acids. Germline assignment: CDR1 DFQATT and CDR2 SNEGSKA (reference sequence). The CDR3 region is CSARVGDSGANVLTF. The CDR3 region has the DNA TGCAGTGCTAGAGTCGGGGATTCTGGGGCCAACGTCCTGACTTTC.

The J gene is TRBJ2-7, the V gene TRBV11-2; 10 bases match TRBD1. The V and J ends lost 5 bases and 4 bases, in that order; junction bases with no gene match: 8. The CDR3 is 15 amino acids. The V gene's germline CDR1 is SGHAT and CDR2 FQNNGV. CDR3 nucleotides: TGTGCCAGCAGCACCGAGGGACAGGGGATTTACGAGCAGTACTTC. Protein product: CASSTEGQGIYEQYF.

This clonotype was picked up a small number of times. This chain links TRBV20-1 with TRBJ2-1; D possibly corresponds to TRBD1 (6 bases). From germline, CDR1 is DFQATT and CDR2 SNEGSKA (reference sequence). The CDR3 has 12 amino acids. V was shortened by 6 bases and J by 4 bases, with 10 bases between the two germline ends. CDR3 in amino acids: CSAPDSYNEQFF. DNA of the CDR3: TGCAGTGCCCCGGACAGTTACAATGAGCAGTTCTTC.

This chain joins TRBV7-2 and TRBJ1-1, with unresolved D. Germline V gives CDR1 SGHTA, CDR2 FQGNSA. The CDR3 is 15 residues long. V lost 0 bases and J lost 2, with 10 bases in between. The CDR3 DNA reads as TGTGCCAGCAGCTTAGCGGTAGAGTTAAACACTGAAGCTTTCTTT. Amino acid sequence: CASSLAVELNTEAFF.

This chain links TRBV7-2 with TRBJ2-7, with 8 bases identical to TRBD2. There are 15 residues in the CDR3. The V gene end was trimmed by 5 bases and the J gene end by 3 bases; junction bases not matched to a gene: 9. Germline V gives CDR1 SGHTA, CDR2 FQGNSA. The DNA of the CDR3 is TGTGCCAGCAGCCTAAGACCGCGGGGGGTCTACGAGCAGTACTTC. Translating it yields CASSLRPRGVYEQYF.